The 5 T cell receptor beta chains below were found in one sample sequenced in a study of T cells in Graves' hyperthyroidism and ophthalmopathy. Amplification of TCR beta CDR3 regions was performed using RNA transcripts as template. The HTBI primer set was used in a first-round RT-PCR of the TCR CDR3. MiXCR was run by TCRdb on the multiplex PCR reads, yielding one entry per CDR3 protein. The table records more than 500,000 distinct CDR3 sequences, roughly 15% of them present only once. The specimen sequenced was blood. All receptors derive from a woman between 40 and 55 years old with Graves' ophthalmopathy.

This clonotype was recorded many times. The chain has TRBV28 and TRBJ2-3; a weak D match, TRBD1 (6 bases). Per the germline V gene, CDR1 is MDHEN and CDR2 is SYDVKM. This CDR3 has 16 residues. V lost 3 bases, J lost 0 bases, and 13 bases lay in between. In DNA form, the CDR3 reads TGTGCCAGCAGTTTTGTACGGACAGCTAGCACAGATACGCAGTATTTT. It specifies CASSFVRTASTDTQYF.

This clonotype was recorded many times. This chain joins TRBV3-1 and TRBJ2-5; 9 positions agree with TRBD1. Germline-derived CDR1 and CDR2 are LGHDT and YNNKEL (reference sequence). The CDR3 is 13 residues long. The V gene end was trimmed by 4 bases and the J gene end by 5 bases; junction bases not matched to a gene: 2. CDR3 DNA sequence: TGTGCCAGCAGCCGGGACAGGGTGGAGACCCAGTACTTC. This gives the protein CASSRDRVETQYF.

In its sample, this clonotype was seen many times. The chain combines TRBV6-1 with TRBJ2-7; TRBD1 matches at 9 bases. V trimming: 7 bases; J trimming: 2 bases; junction bases outside the gene matches: 6. The CDR3 runs to 14 residues. Germline CDR1 is MNHNS and CDR2 is SASEGT. CDR3 DNA: TGTGCCAGCAACTCACAGGGGGCCCCCTACGAGCAGTACTTC. It specifies CASNSQGAPYEQYF.

In this sample, this clonotype turned up a few times. J is TRBJ1-1 and V is TRBV11-1, with D maybe TRBD1 (5 bases). In germline, CDR1 is SGHAT, CDR2 FQDESV (reference sequence). Trimming cost V 4 bases and J 2 bases, with 11 bases left between them. The CDR3 spans 14 residues. The CDR3, as DNA: TGTGCCAGCAGCTACGGGGCGGATAACACTGAAGCTTTCTTT. Amino acid sequence: CASSYGADNTEAFF.

The J gene is TRBJ1-2, the V gene TRBV20-1; 10 bases line up with TRBD1. The CDR3 is made up of 13 amino acids. The germline V gene has CDR1 DFQATT and CDR2 SNEGSKA (reference sequence). V trimming: 3 bases; J trimming: 3 bases; junction bases outside the gene matches: 1. The CDR3 sequence is CSASGTGDYGYTF. DNA for the CDR3: TGCAGTGCTAGCGGGACAGGGGACTATGGCTACACCTTC.